This TCR beta chain comes out of a study of HIV-infected children after antiretroviral therapy interruption. Overall study: Four children interrupted treatment; four stayed on continuous treatment.

This clonotype has ten or more counts. The antigen is not known. Study conclusions and caveats: Shared-triplet CDR3 clusters increased after interruption in a few patients.

Treatment reported: PENTA 11 planned treatment interruption arm or continuous ART arm. A 3' RACE protocol on RNA, with unique molecular identifiers, produced the TCR library. MiXCR, applied by TCRdb to the 3' RACE reads, yields one record per CDR3 protein. The sample lists approximately 15,000 distinct CDR3 sequences, around 3.5% occurring once. Trimming removed 4 bases from V and 8 bases from J, with 17 bases in between. Germline V CDR1 and CDR2: PRHDT, FYEKMQ (reference sequence). The CDR3 covers 14 residues. This chain joins TRBV13 and TRBJ1-2, with D unresolved. The sequence came from a pool of human donors with HIV. The sample consisted of CD45RO+ CD8+ T cells from PBMCs, pooled from several time points, taken from a donor given antiretroviral therapy, either interrupted or continuous. Subset reported: memory CD8+ CD45RO+ CD45RA- T cells. The DNA of the CDR3 is TGTGCCAGCAGCTCTACCAGCGGACTCAACGGCTACACCTTC. Residues: CASSSTSGLNGYTF. Complete variable domain (other parts from reference TRBV13 and TRBJ1-2): AAGVIQSPRHLIKEKRETATLKCYPIPRHDTVYWYQQGPGQDPQFLISFYEKMQSDKGSIPDRFSAQQFSDYHSELNMSSLELGDSALYFCASSSTSGLNGYTFGSGTRLTVV.